Shown below are 23 T cell receptor beta chains from a single sample sequenced in a study of CD8 T cells in Susac syndrome. Reverse transcription used roughly 0.45 to 1 ug RNA and random hexamers. TCRdb fed the immunoSEQ multiplex PCR reads into MiXCR, producing one record per CDR3 protein. The profile shows 110,000 to 150,000 distinct CDR3 sequences, around 95% of them singletons. The source material was CD4+ T cells from PBMCs. The receptors shown here come from a human donor with Susac syndrome.

This rearrangement joins TRBV18 to TRBJ2-2; D is undetermined. V lost 8 bases and J lost 3, with 13 bases in between. This CDR3 spans 14 amino acids. CDR1 and CDR2 from the germline V gene are KGHSH and LQKENI. The DNA for the CDR3 is TGTGCCAGCCACCTGACTGGTGACACCGGGGAGCTGTTTTTT. Translation: CASHLTGDTGELFF.

This sequence joins TRBV20-1 and TRBJ2-2; maybe TRBD2 (5 bases). The CDR3 runs 11 residues. Trimming shortened V by 3 bases and J by 7 bases, and 6 bases separated the two germline ends. Germline values: CDR1 DFQATT, CDR2 SNEGSKA (reference sequence). The CDR3 protein is CSASRGGELFF. The CDR3 DNA follows: TGCAGTGCTAGTCGGGGCGGGGAGCTGTTTTTT.

CDR3 in amino acids: CASSLEGPEASAQHF. The CDR3 DNA reads as TGCGCCAGCAGCTTGGAGGGGCCAGAGGCGTCGGCCCAGCATTTT. This chain joins TRBV5-1 and TRBJ1-5; D perhaps matches TRBD1 (5 bases). V lost 0 bases to trimming and J lost 11 bases, with 18 bases between them. Germline values: CDR1 SGHRS, CDR2 YFSETQ. The CDR3 extends over 15 amino acids.

This clonotype was recorded only once. V gene TRBV9 combines with J gene TRBJ2-7; 7 bases fit TRBD1. The length of the CDR3 is 16 residues. The ends lost 0 bases at V and 2 bases at J; junction bases unmatched: 8. Looked up from germline, CDR1 is SGDLS and CDR2 is YYNGEE. The chain's CDR3 is CASSVAAQGRAYEQYF. CDR3 sequence (DNA): TGTGCCAGCAGCGTAGCCGCACAGGGGCGGGCCTACGAGCAGTACTTC.

The chain employs TRBV9 and TRBJ1-2; TRBD1 matches at 7 bases. With V trimmed by 3 bases and J by 4 bases, 6 bases remained unmatched. This CDR3 contains 14 residues. The germline V gene has CDR1 SGDLS and CDR2 YYNGEE. CDR3 in DNA: TGTGCCAGCAGCGGACAGGGATTCGGCTATGGCTACACCTTC. Protein product: CASSGQGFGYGYTF.

The chain couples TRBV6-2 or TRBV6-3 to TRBJ2-1; TRBD2 matches 15 bases. The CDR3 is 14 residues long. V was pared by 8 bases and J by 9 bases, with 5 bases of the junction left unmatched. Germline-derived CDR1 and CDR2 are MNHEY and SVGEGT. CDR3 protein: CASRTSGGAREQFF. Here the CDR3 DNA reads TGTGCCAGCCGGACTAGCGGGGGGGCACGTGAGCAGTTCTTC.

This rearrangement joins TRBV29-1 to TRBJ2-4, with TRBD1 as a possible D gene (6 bases). The V end was cut by 6 bases, the J end by 0 bases, with 9 bases between. This CDR3 is built from 13 residues. From germline, CDR1 is SQVTM and CDR2 ANQGSEA. The CDR3: CSVQGLAKNIQYF. CDR3 DNA: TGCAGCGTACAGGGCTTAGCCAAAAACATTCAGTACTTC.

The chain combines TRBV18 with TRBJ1-3, with a possible D match to TRBD1 (6 bases). The CDR3 extends over 14 amino acids. The germline CDR1 and CDR2 sequences are KGHSH and LQKENI. Trimming pared 3 bases from V and 5 bases from J, leaving 11 bases between. The chain's CDR3 is CASSPGTPRNTIYF. The CDR3, as DNA: TGTGCCAGCTCACCCGGGACACCAAGAAACACCATATATTTT.

The chain uses TRBV20-1 and TRBJ2-6, with D unresolved. Trimming left V 0 bases short and J 2 bases short, with 8 bases between. The CDR3 spans 15 residues. The V gene's germline CDR1 is DFQATT and CDR2 SNEGSKA (reference sequence). The CDR3 sequence: CSARDPAAGANVLTF. DNA of the CDR3: TGCAGTGCTAGAGATCCGGCAGCTGGGGCCAACGTCCTGACTTTC.

The chain employs TRBV2 and TRBJ2-5, with 7 bases identical to TRBD2. The CDR3 loop spans 11 amino acids. Germline V lookup: CDR1 SNHLY, CDR2 FYNNEI. J gave up 5 bases and V 8 bases, and 2 bases lay outside the gene matches. The CDR3 bases are TGTGCCAGCGGACTAGTGGAGACCCAGTACTTC. Protein: CASGLVETQYF.

V is TRBV5-1 and J is TRBJ2-1, with D tentatively TRBD1 or TRBD2 (5 bases each). V lost 0 bases and J lost 2, with 9 bases in between. The CDR3 has 15 residues. Germline V lookup: CDR1 SGHRS, CDR2 YFSETQ. CDR3 amino acids: CASSLEGSPYNEQFF. The CDR3 nucleotides read TGCGCCAGCAGCTTGGAGGGGAGTCCCTACAATGAGCAGTTCTTC.

This clonotype was observed a single time. The V and J genes are TRBV24-1 and TRBJ1-5, with 7 nucleotides matching TRBD1. CDR3 size: 15 residues. The ends lost 3 bases at V and 8 bases at J; junction bases unmatched: 9. CDR1 and CDR2 from the germline V gene are KGHDR and SFDVKD. This chain's CDR3 is CATSDRTGPGEPQHF. The CDR3 DNA reads TGTGCCACCAGTGATCGGACAGGTCCGGGTGAGCCCCAGCATTTT.

The rearrangement uses TRBV5-4 and TRBJ2-2; 7 bases map to TRBD1. The V and J ends lost 6 bases and 3 bases, in that order; junction bases with no gene match: 8. Germline values: CDR1 SGHNT, CDR2 YYREEE (reference sequence). The CDR3 spans 15 residues. The CDR3 spells CASTKFDRDTGELFF. CDR3 DNA: TGTGCCAGCACCAAATTCGACAGGGACACCGGGGAGCTGTTTTTT.

The chain links TRBV20-1 to TRBJ2-3; 12 positions agree with TRBD2. The CDR3 covers 13 residues. CDR1 is DFQATT and CDR2 is SNEGSKA in the germline V gene (reference sequence). Trimming took 7 bases from V and 2 from J; bases not matched to a gene: 1. The CDR3 is CSGLAGATDTQYF. CDR3 in DNA: TGCAGTGGACTAGCGGGAGCCACAGATACGCAGTATTTT.

The chain links TRBV28 to TRBJ2-7, with D hard to call. CDR1 MDHEN and CDR2 SYDVKM come from the germline V gene. There are 13 residues in the CDR3. Deletions cut 7 bases from V and 3 bases from J, with 13 bases between. CDR3 region: CASISTDGYEQYF. CDR3 nucleotide sequence: TGTGCCAGCATCTCAACCGACGGCTACGAGCAGTACTTC.

The chain links TRBV6-4 to TRBJ1-1, with 9 bases lining up with TRBD1. Germline trimming cut 3 bases from V and 3 bases from J; bases unmatched to any gene: 2. Germline loops: CDR1 MRHNA, CDR2 SNTAGT. The CDR3 extends over 14 amino acids. CDR3 loop: CASSEGQGYTEAFF. The CDR3 nucleotides are TGTGCCAGCAGTGAAGGACAGGGGTACACTGAAGCTTTCTTT.

This clonotype has just one count. The chain is built from TRBV11-2 and TRBJ2-4; the D gene is possibly TRBD1 (8 bases). Germline V gene lookup returns CDR1 SGHAT and CDR2 FQNNGV. V lost 5 bases and J 9 bases, leaving 14 bases between the germline ends. The CDR3 covers 13 residues. The CDR3: CASSLDREGIQYF. CDR3 nucleotide sequence: TGTGCCAGCAGCCTGGACAGGGAGGGCATTCAGTACTTC.

The chain has TRBV4-2 and TRBJ2-7; D unresolved. Between the trimmed V and J ends, which lost 1 base and 7 bases, there was a span of 11 bases. This CDR3 region has 13 residues. Germline CDR1 is LGHNA and CDR2 is YNFKEQ. The CDR3 spells CASSQGLVAEQYF. CDR3 DNA: TGTGCCAGCAGCCAAGGGTTGGTGGCGGAGCAGTACTTC.

This clonotype has a handful of counts. The chain carries TRBV6-4 and TRBJ2-3; no clear D gene. This CDR3 region has 13 residues. Germline CDR1 is MRHNA and CDR2 is SNTAGT. V lost 5 bases, J lost 3 bases, and 9 bases lay in between. CDR3 loop: CASSLGSTDTQYF. The CDR3 bases are TGTGCCAGCAGTCTCGGTAGTACAGATACGCAGTATTTT.

The chain carries TRBV9 and TRBJ1-2; possible D gene TRBD1, 5 bases. The CDR3 is made up of 15 amino acids. Germline V gene data show CDR1 as SGDLS and CDR2 as YYNGEE. With 0 bases removed from V and 4 bases from J, the gap between germline ends came to 13 bases. Here the CDR3 reads CASSVDAGRGYGYTF. CDR3 DNA sequence: TGTGCCAGCAGCGTAGACGCAGGGAGGGGCTATGGCTACACCTTC.

This sequence joins TRBV19 and TRBJ1-2, with TRBD1 identical over 7 bases. The CDR3 contains 16 residues. With 0 bases clipped from V and 6 bases from J, the junction kept 10 bases outside the gene matches. The germline gives CDR1 LNHDA, CDR2 SQIVND (reference sequence). CDR3 nucleotides: TGTGCCAGTAGTATAGATCTGGGACAGACTTTTAATGGCTACACCTTC. Protein sequence: CASSIDLGQTFNGYTF.

This chain joins TRBV23-1 and TRBJ1-5; the D is unclear. Being an ORF, TRBV23-1 has a function that is uncertain. This CDR3 has 11 amino acids. V was shortened by 8 bases and J by 6 bases, with 8 bases between the two germline ends. As DNA, the CDR3 is TGCGCCAGCGCACGGGGTCAGCCCCAGCATTTT. This sequence encodes CASARGQPQHF.

This CDR3 is CASSLAGLDYEQYF. The CDR3, as DNA: TGTGCCAGCAGTTTAGCGGGGTTGGACTACGAGCAGTACTTC. The genes are TRBV28 and TRBJ2-7; maybe TRBD2 (6 bases). CDR1 and CDR2 from the germline V gene are MDHEN and SYDVKM. The CDR3 contains 14 residues. Trimming pared 2 bases from V and 3 bases from J, leaving 11 bases between.